Listed below are T cell receptor beta chains from one sample, sequenced in a study of CD8+ T cells in alopecia areata. This table comes from immunoSEQ multiplex PCR, and its TCRdb copy is limited to in-frame clones, with some not included. This sample has around 100,000 clones, with around 60% found just once. The sample taken for sequencing was CD4+ T cells sorted from blood. These receptors came from a human donor in good health. The CDR3 runs from the conserved cysteine through the conserved F or W. D genes are given only for firm matches. Only part of the rows carry a size: once, few, many, or a class if the clone is expanded.

V: TRBV29-1; length: 16; D: .; size: .; J: TRBJ2-5; DNA: TGCAGCGTTGACACGAGGGGTTCCAGGGGTCGTGTGGCCCAGTACTTC; CDR3: CSVDTRGSRGRVAQYF
V: TRBV2; length: 13; D: .; size: .; J: TRBJ1-2; DNA: TGTGCCAGCACCCCGGACGGCGGCAGGGGCTACACCTTC; CDR3: CASTPDGGRGYTF
V: TRBV7-2; length: 15; D: .; size: once; J: TRBJ2-2; DNA: TGTGCCAGCAGCTCCGCCTACAGGGCCGGCGGGGAGCTGTTTTTT; CDR3: CASSSAYRAGGELFF
V: TRBV19; length: 15; D: .; size: few; J: TRBJ1-4; DNA: TGTGCCAGTTCCGTCAACAGTCGCCGGCAGAAAAAACTGTTTTTT; CDR3: CASSVNSRRQKKLFF
V: TRBV7-2; length: 15; D: .; size: .; J: TRBJ1-2; DNA: TGTGCCAGCAGCTTAGTGCAGGGAGGGAACTATGGCTACACCTTC; CDR3: CASSLVQGGNYGYTF
V: TRBV2; length: 13; D: .; size: few; J: TRBJ1-6; DNA: TGTGCCAGCTCCGAAGGTTACTCACCACCCCTCCACTTT; CDR3: CASSEGYSPPLHF
V: TRBV5-1; length: 13; D: TRBD1; size: .; J: TRBJ2-1; DNA: TGCGCCAGCAGCCAGGACAGGGTTAATGAGCAGTTCTTC; CDR3: CASSQDRVNEQFF
V: TRBV2; length: 16; D: TRBD2; size: .; J: TRBJ2-3; DNA: TGTGCCATACTGGCAAGCGGGGGGAGAGGCACAGATACGCAGTATTTT; CDR3: CAILASGGRGTDTQYF
V: TRBV5-1; length: 14; D: TRBD1; size: .; J: TRBJ1-6; DNA: TGCGCCAGCAGCTTGGGGGACAGGGGTTCACCCCTCCACTTT; CDR3: CASSLGDRGSPLHF
V: TRBV7-9; length: 15; D: TRBD1; size: .; J: TRBJ2-5; DNA: TGTGCCAGCAGCTTATGGATGGGACAGCAAGAGACCCAGTACTTC; CDR3: CASSLWMGQQETQYF